One sample yielded the 20 T cell receptor beta chains listed below, sequenced in a study of T cell repertoires in cytomegalovirus infection. Which antigens these TCRs recognize remains unknown. One entry per CDR3 protein, called by TCRdb with MiXCR from the reads. The data contain 360,000 or so distinct CDR3 sequences, about 32% of them singletons. The sequencing used cultured PBMCs, collected from culture after CMV antigen stimulation. The receptors stem from a human donor in good health (CMV status not recorded). Some clones in this sample may be carry-over from other donors' samples.

In this sample, this clonotype turned up many times. V usage is TRBV28 and J usage is TRBJ1-1; no clear D gene. The V end lost 3 bases, the J end lost 7 bases, and 6 bases lay between the germline ends. The CDR3 contains 11 residues. The germline V gene has CDR1 MDHEN and CDR2 SYDVKM. As DNA, the CDR3 is TGTGCCAGCAGTTTTAAGAGTGAAGCTTTCTTT. This codes for CASSFKSEAFF.

In regard to this clonotype: Mismatch with germline at one junction end may stem from a read error. The chain combines TRBV4-1 with TRBJ2-7; no reliable D call. The CDR3 covers 13 residues. Per the germline V gene, CDR1 is MGHRA and CDR2 is YSYEKL. The CDR3 DNA reads as TGTGCCAGCAGCCCCGCGGCCTCCTACGAGCAGTACTTC. Translation gives CASSPAASYEQYF.

This clonotype has ten or more counts. This chain connects TRBV7-2 to TRBJ2-3, with D uncertain. Trimming took off 5 bases at V and 5 bases at J, with 11 bases between the two ends. This CDR3 is 13 amino acids long. CDR1 and CDR2 from the germline V gene are SGHTA and FQGNSA. CDR3 nucleotide sequence: TGTGCCAGCAGCCCTTCACTTGGAGATACGCAGTATTTT. Translating it yields CASSPSLGDTQYF.

The chain joins TRBV6-1 to TRBJ2-7; the D gene could be TRBD1 or TRBD2 (6 bases each). The CDR3 is made up of 16 amino acids. CDR1 and CDR2 from the germline V gene are MNHNS and SASEGT. V shed 0 bases and J shed 12 bases, with 24 bases lying between them. In DNA, the CDR3 is TGTGCCAGCAGTGAAGCAGGGGGGACCTTACCTTACGAGTGGTACGTC. Amino acids: CASSEAGGTLPYEWYV.

The gene calls are TRBV15 and TRBJ1-1, with 10 bases matching TRBD1. The CDR3 sequence is 14 residues long. The germline V gene encodes CDR1 LNHNV and CDR2 YYDKDF (reference sequence). The trim removed 6 bases at V and 0 bases at J, leaving 1 base unmatched. The CDR3 bases are TGTGCCACCAGAGGGACAGGGGTGAACACTGAAGCTTTCTTT. Translation gives CATRGTGVNTEAFF.

This clonotype has ten or more counts. This chain connects TRBV10-3 to TRBJ2-1, with 7 positions matching TRBD2. The germline CDR1 and CDR2 sequences are ENHRY and SYGVKD. Losses at the gene ends were 6 bases for V and 5 bases for J; bases not matched to a gene: 13. CDR3 length: 16 amino acids. The CDR3 DNA reads as TGTGCCATCAGCCCACGGAGGCTAGCGGATAACAATGAGCAGTTCTTC. Amino acid sequence: CAISPRRLADNNEQFF.

This clonotype was seen a handful of times. This sequence joins TRBV27 and TRBJ2-5; tentatively, D is TRBD2 (5 bases). The ends were cut back, 8 bases at V and 5 bases at J, with 24 bases in the middle. The CDR3 sequence is 16 residues long. In germline, CDR1 is MNHEY, CDR2 SMNVEV (reference sequence). The CDR3 is CASGPMHDDWRETQYF. CDR3 DNA sequence: TGTGCCAGCGGACCGATGCACGACGACTGGAGGGAGACCCAGTACTTC.

The chain links TRBV7-6 to TRBJ2-3; TRBD2 might be the D (5 bases). Trimming stripped 5 bases from V and 2 bases from J, with 8 bases between. The CDR3 extends over 13 amino acids. Per the germline V gene, CDR1 is SGHVS and CDR2 is FNYEAQ. CDR3 residues: CASSLRDTDTQYF. The CDR3 nucleotides are TGTGCCAGCAGCCTCCGGGACACAGATACGCAGTATTTT. Filled out from reference TRBV7-6 and TRBJ2-3, the complete variable domain reads GAGVSQSPRYKVTKRGQDVALRCDPISGHVSLYWYRQALGQGPEFLTYFNYEAQQDKSGLPNDRFSAERPEGSISTLTIQRTEQRDSAMYRCASSLRDTDTQYFGPGTRLTVL.

This chain links TRBV20-1 with TRBJ2-6; D gene ambiguous. Looked up from germline, CDR1 is DFQATT and CDR2 is SNEGSKA (reference sequence). CDR3 size: 13 residues. Between the trimmed V and J ends, which lost 1 base and 7 bases, there was a span of 8 bases. The CDR3 loop is CSARVDLANVLTF. CDR3 in DNA: TGCAGTGCTAGAGTTGACCTCGCCAACGTCCTGACTTTC.

This clonotype was counted once. The chain joins TRBV6-1 to TRBJ1-4; D call uncertain. CDR1 MNHNS and CDR2 SASEGT come from the germline V gene. The CDR3 consists of 15 residues. Trimming cost V 7 bases and J 5 bases, with 17 bases left between them. The CDR3 DNA reads TGTGCCAGCACCCACCTACCGGGCCAGAATGAAAAACTGTTTTTT. It translates to CASTHLPGQNEKLFF.

The V and J genes are TRBV2 and TRBJ1-5, with D uncertain. Deletions cut 7 bases from V and 5 bases from J, with 12 bases between. Germline V gives CDR1 SNHLY, CDR2 FYNNEI. CDR3 size: 13 residues. The CDR3 region has the DNA TGTGCCAGCATAAACCAGGTGGATCAGCCCCAGCATTTT. Translation gives CASINQVDQPQHF.

This chain uses TRBV29-1 with TRBJ2-5; D is ambiguous. Between the trimmed V and J ends, which lost 0 bases and 0 bases, there was a span of 17 bases. The CDR3 length is 17 residues. Germline CDR1 reads SQVTM; CDR2 reads ANQGSEA. The CDR3 nucleotides read TGCAGCGTTGAAGATCAAGGGAAAAATCGTCACCAAGAGACCCAGTACTTC. Protein: CSVEDQGKNRHQETQYF. The variable domain in full, completed from reference TRBV29-1 and TRBJ2-5, reads SAVISQKPSRDICQRGTSLTIQCQVDSQVTMMFWYRQQPGQSLTLIATANQGSEATYESGFVIDKFPISRPNLTFSTLTVSNMSPEDSSIYLCSVEDQGKNRHQETQYFGPGTRLLVL.

This clonotype was detected only a few times. The V gene is TRBV28, the J gene TRBJ1-1; perhaps TRBD1 as D (5 bases). Per germline, CDR1 MDHEN and CDR2 SYDVKM. V gave up 5 bases and J gave up 0 bases, with 16 bases separating them. This CDR3 has 16 residues. The chain's CDR3 is CASSIPGRQMNTEAFF. CDR3 nucleotide sequence: TGTGCCAGCAGTATCCCAGGGCGGCAAATGAACACTGAAGCTTTCTTT. Combining the CDR3 with reference TRBV28 and TRBJ1-1 gives the whole variable domain DVKVTQSSRYLVKRTGEKVFLECVQDMDHENMFWYRQDPGLGLRLIYFSYDVKMKEKGDIPEGYSVSREKKERFSLILESASTNQTSMYLCASSIPGRQMNTEAFFGQGTRLTVV.

In this sample, this clonotype turned up a few times. V is TRBV19 and J is TRBJ2-7; 7 bases agree with TRBD2. Trimming at V came to 4 bases and at J to 1 base, leaving 16 bases not matched to a gene. Germline lookup yields CDR1 LNHDA and CDR2 SQIVND (reference sequence). CDR3 length: 18 residues. In DNA, the CDR3 is TGTGCCAGTAGTACCCGGACGGGGGGAGAGGTGCTGTCCTACGAGCAGTACGTC. Translation gives CASSTRTGGEVLSYEQYV.

This clonotype was detected only a few times. The rearrangement uses TRBV20-1 and TRBJ2-7; 10 nucleotides match TRBD2. The CDR3 runs 18 residues. Germline V CDR1 and CDR2: DFQATT, SNEGSKA (reference sequence). V dropped 6 bases and J dropped 1; count of bases not matched to a gene: 18. CDR3 sequence (DNA): TGCAGTGCCCCTGCCCGACTAGCGGGTGCACCGTTTTCCTACGAGCAGTACTTC. Residues: CSAPARLAGAPFSYEQYF.

This clonotype has a handful of counts. The rearrangement uses TRBV18 and TRBJ1-4, with TRBD1 matching over 8 bases. After removal of 0 bases from V and 5 bases from J, the junction contained 2 bases not matched to a gene. The germline gives CDR1 KGHSH, CDR2 LQKENI. The CDR3 covers 15 residues. Here the CDR3 DNA reads TGTGCCAGCTCACCACCGTGGACAGGGAATGAAAAACTGTTTTTT. This gives the protein CASSPPWTGNEKLFF.

Of note for this clonotype: This may be a read error: a much more frequent sequence differs by one nucleotide. V usage is TRBV6-1 and J usage is TRBJ2-7, with TRBD1 matching over 8 bases. In germline, CDR1 is MNHNS, CDR2 SASEGT. Trimming removed 6 bases from V and 3 bases from J; junction bases left unmatched: 4. CDR3 length equals 13 residues. The CDR3 DNA reads TGTGCCAGCAGGCCTACAGGGGGCTACGAGCAGTACTTC. Protein sequence: CASRPTGGYEQYF.

The chain uses TRBV27 and TRBJ1-2; D call uncertain. Germline lookup yields CDR1 MNHEY and CDR2 SMNVEV (reference sequence). The CDR3 consists of 13 residues. The V end lost 4 bases, the J end lost 4 bases, and 10 bases lay between the germline ends. CDR3 DNA: TGTGCCAGCAGTTCGAGCAGGCCCTATGGCTACACCTTC. It codes for CASSSSRPYGYTF.

This clonotype was recorded many times. The rearrangement uses TRBV7-2 and TRBJ1-2; 7 bases are a match to TRBD1. Germline values: CDR1 SGHTA, CDR2 FQGNSA. Trimming at V came to 5 bases and at J to 0 bases, leaving 15 bases not matched to a gene. The CDR3 runs to 18 residues. Here the CDR3 reads CASSLSHGTANPNYGYTF. The CDR3 DNA follows: TGTGCCAGCAGCCTCTCCCACGGGACAGCGAATCCTAACTATGGCTACACCTTC.

The V and J genes are TRBV12-3 or TRBV12-4 and TRBJ1-5; a possible D gene is TRBD1 (5 bases). V was clipped by 2 bases and J by 12 bases, with 11 bases between them. The CDR3 has 12 residues. CDR3 in amino acids: CASSLHRRLQHF. CDR3 in DNA: TGTGCCAGCAGTTTACACAGGCGGCTCCAGCATTTT.